These 10 T cell receptor beta chains were all obtained from the same sample, sequenced in a study of control samples from healthy donors and cancer patients. Libraries were prepared by immunoSEQ multiplex PCR; TCRdb keeps only in-frame clonotypes and omits some of them. The data show approximately 97,000 clones, around nine tenths seen once. Sequencing was done on a sample of blood. The source of these receptors is a man aged 25-45 years in good health.

J is TRBJ1-1 and V is TRBV19; D gene ambiguous. V was cut by 6 bases and J by 0 bases, with 8 bases left in between. The CDR3 covers 13 residues. Germline V gene data show CDR1 as LNHDA and CDR2 as SQIVND (reference sequence). In DNA form, the CDR3 reads TGTGCCAGTAGGACCGCAATGAACACTGAAGCTTTCTTT. It is translated as CASRTAMNTEAFF.

The chain employs TRBV2 and TRBJ1-1, with TRBD1 matching over 9 bases. With 5 bases clipped from V and 0 bases from J, the junction kept 7 bases outside the gene matches. Germline assignment: CDR1 SNHLY and CDR2 FYNNEI. The CDR3 is 16 amino acids. The CDR3 protein is CASSLRDRVMNTEAFF. For the CDR3, the DNA is TGTGCCAGCAGTCTCCGGGACAGGGTCATGAACACTGAAGCTTTCTTT.

This chain joins TRBV2 and TRBJ2-1; 7 bases are a match to TRBD1. After removal of 7 bases from V and 7 bases from J, the junction contained 10 bases not matched to a gene. In germline, CDR1 is SNHLY, CDR2 FYNNEI. The CDR3 runs to 14 residues. This CDR3 reads CASKSQGVGNEQFF. CDR3 bases: TGTGCCAGCAAGAGTCAGGGGGTCGGGAATGAGCAGTTCTTC. The full variable domain, completed using reference TRBV2 and TRBJ2-1, is EPEVTQTPSHQVTQMGQEVILRCVPISNHLYFYWYRQILGQKVEFLVSFYNNEISEKSEIFDDQFSVERPDGSNFTLKIRSTKLEDSAMYFCASKSQGVGNEQFFGPGTRLTVL.

The chain uses TRBV2 and TRBJ2-5; 9 bases line up with TRBD1. Germline V gene sequence: CDR1 SNHLY, CDR2 FYNNEI. The ends lost 6 bases at V and 2 bases at J; junction bases unmatched: 7. The CDR3 extends over 15 amino acids. The CDR3 loop reads CASRRDRALQETQYF. CDR3 bases: TGTGCCAGCAGACGGGACAGGGCGCTACAAGAGACCCAGTACTTC.

V usage is TRBV7-9 and J usage is TRBJ2-1; 11 bases map to TRBD2. CDR3 length equals 15 residues. The V gene's germline CDR1 is SEHNR and CDR2 FQNEAQ (reference sequence). The trim removed 4 bases at V and 8 bases at J, leaving 7 bases unmatched. The CDR3 sequence: CASSWTSGLWDEQFF. Written as DNA, the CDR3 is TGTGCCAGCAGCTGGACTAGCGGGCTATGGGATGAGCAGTTCTTC.

This clone has only one observation. V is TRBV5-1 and J is TRBJ1-3; D is ambiguous. The CDR3 runs to 14 residues. The germline gives CDR1 SGHRS, CDR2 YFSETQ. The V and J ends lost 2 bases and 0 bases respectively, with 6 bases between them. The CDR3, as DNA: TGCGCCAGCAGCTTTGGGAGCTCTGGAAACACCATATATTTT. It codes for CASSFGSSGNTIYF.

This chain uses TRBV7-3 with TRBJ1-1; 7 nucleotides line up with TRBD1. Per germline, CDR1 SGHTA and CDR2 FQGTGA. This CDR3 contains 15 residues. V lost 2 bases and J lost 1; bases outside the gene matches: 4. CDR3: CASSLGEGANTEAFF. The CDR3 nucleotides are TGTGCCAGCAGCTTAGGTGAGGGGGCGAACACTGAAGCTTTCTTT.

The chain joins TRBV7-2 to TRBJ2-3, with D possibly TRBD1 on 5 matching bases. This CDR3 region has 14 residues. Germline-derived CDR1 and CDR2 are SGHTA and FQGNSA. V lost 5 bases to trimming and J lost 5 bases, with 14 bases between them. This CDR3 reads CASSLLKGLDTQYF. The CDR3 region has the DNA TGTGCCAGCAGCCTATTAAAGGGGCTAGATACGCAGTATTTT.

The chain uses TRBV6-6 and TRBJ2-2; 10 bases agree with TRBD2. CDR3 size: 15 residues. Looked up from germline, CDR1 is MNHNY and CDR2 is SVGAGI (reference sequence). After removal of 6 bases from V and 8 bases from J, the junction contained 9 bases not matched to a gene. This CDR3 reads CASSPSGRALGELFF. CDR3 coding DNA: TGTGCCAGCAGCCCAAGCGGGAGGGCCCTGGGGGAGCTGTTTTTT.

The chain joins TRBV2 to TRBJ2-7, with 9 nucleotides matching TRBD1. After removal of 5 bases from V and 5 bases from J, the junction contained 7 bases not matched to a gene. The CDR3 sequence is 14 residues long. Germline V gene lookup returns CDR1 SNHLY and CDR2 FYNNEI. The CDR3 loop reads CASSPGTGLHEQYF. The CDR3 nucleotides read TGTGCCAGCAGTCCCGGGACAGGGCTTCACGAGCAGTACTTC.